A selection of T cell receptor beta chains follows, all from one sample in a study of blood T cell repertoires in COVID-19. The assay was immunoSEQ multiplex PCR, and TCRdb's table has in-frame clones only and misses some. In the table there are under 350,000 clones, 86% of which are singletons. Sequenced: peripheral blood. All receptors come from a man between 18 and 35 years old with active or convalescent COVID-19. Both conserved end residues are part of each CDR3. A D gene is named only where the DNA matches it firmly. Clone size appears in some rows only: once, few, many, or a class for an expanded clone.

D gene	J gene	clone size	V gene	CDR3 DNA	CDR3 protein
TRBD1	TRBJ2-7	few	TRBV7-2	TGTGCCAGCAGCACCGAATCCGGGACAGCTTTTACCTACGAGCAGTACTTC	CASSTESGTAFTYEQYF
TRBD2	TRBJ2-3	-	TRBV6-2/TRBV6-3	TGTGCCAGCAGTGGCGGGGGTACGCAGTATTTT	CASSGGGTQYF
-	TRBJ2-1	-	TRBV5-6	TGTGCCAGCAGCTTGGAGGCACAGTACAATGAGCAGTTCTTC	CASSLEAQYNEQFF
-	TRBJ2-4	-	TRBV18	TGTGCCAGCTCAAACAGAGGGCCCCCGGAAAACATTCAGTACTTC	CASSNRGPPENIQYF
TRBD1	TRBJ1-2	once	TRBV5-1	TGCGCCAGCAGCTTGGAGCCGGGGACAGTCTATGGCTACACCTTC	CASSLEPGTVYGYTF
-	TRBJ2-7	few	TRBV19	TGTGCCAGTAGTATCACACAGAGCTCCTACGAGCAGTACTTC	CASSITQSSYEQYF
TRBD2	TRBJ2-7	once	TRBV3-1/TRBV3-2	TGTGCCAGCAGCCAACTGAGCGGGGCCTCCTACGAGCAGTACTTC	CASSQLSGASYEQYF
-	TRBJ2-5	-	TRBV28	TGTGCCAGCAGTTTGGTTTCGTGGTGGCAGCAAGAGACCCAGTACTTC	CASSLVSWWQQETQYF
-	TRBJ2-2	-	TRBV27	TGTGCCAGCAGTTTATTAGCTGGGACCGGGGAGCTGTTTTTT	CASSLLAGTGELFF
-	TRBJ2-2	-	TRBV7-2	TGTGCCAGCAGCTTAGGGCCCCGACAGGCGAACACCGGGGAGCTGTTTTTT	CASSLGPRQANTGELFF
-	TRBJ1-3	-	TRBV25-1	TGTGCCAGCAGTGAAGCGATGAACACCATATATTTT	CASSEAMNTIYF
-	TRBJ1-3	few	TRBV5-4	TGTGCCAGCCTTTACGCCAGGGTCGACGGAAACACCATATATTTT	CASLYARVDGNTIYF
-	TRBJ2-1	-	TRBV7-6	TGTGCCAGCAGCGAACTCCGGCTACAGGGTGTGGGGGAGCAGTTCTTC	CASSELRLQGVGEQFF
TRBD2	TRBJ2-3	-	TRBV13	TGTGCCAGCAGCTTAGGCATAGCGGGAGATTTTACAGATACGCAGTATTTT	CASSLGIAGDFTDTQYF
TRBD1	TRBJ1-2	-	TRBV10-3	TGTGCCATCAGGACGACAGGGAACTATGGCTACACCTTC	CAIRTTGNYGYTF
TRBD1	TRBJ2-1	-	TRBV19	TGTGCCAGTAGTATTGGACAGGGTCAGGCCCGTGGGGATGAGCAGTTCTTC	CASSIGQGQARGDEQFF